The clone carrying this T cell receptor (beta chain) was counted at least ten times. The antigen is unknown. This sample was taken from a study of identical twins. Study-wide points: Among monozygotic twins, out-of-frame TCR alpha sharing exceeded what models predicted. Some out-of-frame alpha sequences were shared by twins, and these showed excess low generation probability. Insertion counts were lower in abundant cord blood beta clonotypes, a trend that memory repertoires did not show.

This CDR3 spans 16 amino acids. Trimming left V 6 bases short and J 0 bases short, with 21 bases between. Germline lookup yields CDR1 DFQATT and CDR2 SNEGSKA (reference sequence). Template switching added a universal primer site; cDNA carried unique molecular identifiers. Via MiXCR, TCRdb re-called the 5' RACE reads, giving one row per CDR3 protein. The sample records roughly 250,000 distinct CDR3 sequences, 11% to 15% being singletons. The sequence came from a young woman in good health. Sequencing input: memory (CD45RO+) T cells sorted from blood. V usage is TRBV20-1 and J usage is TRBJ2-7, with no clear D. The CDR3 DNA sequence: TGCAGTGCGCGGCCCCTCGCCCGAATCAGCTCCTACGAGCAGTACTTC. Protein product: CSARPLARISSYEQYF.